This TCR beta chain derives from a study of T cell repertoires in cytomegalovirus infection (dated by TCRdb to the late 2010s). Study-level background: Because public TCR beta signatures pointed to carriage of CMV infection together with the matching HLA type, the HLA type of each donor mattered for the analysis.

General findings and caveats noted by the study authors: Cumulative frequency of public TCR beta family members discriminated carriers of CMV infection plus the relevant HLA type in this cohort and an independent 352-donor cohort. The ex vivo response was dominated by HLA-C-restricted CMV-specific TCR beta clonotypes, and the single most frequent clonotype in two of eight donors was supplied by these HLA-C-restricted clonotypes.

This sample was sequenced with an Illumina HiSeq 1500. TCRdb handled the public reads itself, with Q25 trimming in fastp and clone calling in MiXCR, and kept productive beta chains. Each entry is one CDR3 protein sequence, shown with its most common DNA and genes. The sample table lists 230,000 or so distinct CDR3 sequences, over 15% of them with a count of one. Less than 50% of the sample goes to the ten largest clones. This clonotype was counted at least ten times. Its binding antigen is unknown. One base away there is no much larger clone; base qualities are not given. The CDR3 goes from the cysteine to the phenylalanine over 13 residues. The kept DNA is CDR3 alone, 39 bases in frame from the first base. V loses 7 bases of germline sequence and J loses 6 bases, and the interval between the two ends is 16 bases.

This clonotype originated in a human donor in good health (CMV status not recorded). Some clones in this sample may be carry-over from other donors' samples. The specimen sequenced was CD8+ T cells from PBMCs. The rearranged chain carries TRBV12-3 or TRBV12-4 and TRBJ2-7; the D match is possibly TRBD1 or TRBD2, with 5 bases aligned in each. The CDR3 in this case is CASTLSGPSEQYF. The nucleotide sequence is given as TGTGCCAGCACCCTGTCGGGGCCGAGCGAGCAGTACTTC.